The 26 T cell receptor beta chains in this list originate from one sample, sequenced in a study of control samples from healthy donors and cancer patients. TCRdb's table, derived via immunoSEQ multiplex PCR, lists solely in-frame clones and lacks some. This sample yields 140,000 or so clones, of which 75% to 90% are seen a single time; around 4.7% belongs to the top ten. Sequenced input: blood. The receptors were gathered from a man aged 30 to 39 in good health.

The chain couples TRBV5-4 to TRBJ2-2; 12 bases are a match to TRBD2. Germline trimming cut 5 bases from V and 5 bases from J; bases unmatched to any gene: 10. The CDR3 has 17 amino acids. Germline V gene data show CDR1 as SGHNT and CDR2 as YYREEE (reference sequence). The CDR3 nucleotides read TGTGCCAGCAGGGGCTCTAGCGGGGGGGCCGGGACCGGGGAGCTGTTTTTT. Encoded protein: CASRGSSGGAGTGELFF.

This sequence joins TRBV19 and TRBJ1-5, with 7 bases aligning to TRBD1. CDR3 length equals 14 residues. Trimming at V came to 4 bases and at J to 2 bases, leaving 2 bases not matched to a gene. Germline CDR1 is LNHDA and CDR2 is SQIVND (reference sequence). The CDR3 nucleotides read TGTGCCAGTAGTAAACAGGGGCGCAATCAGCCCCAGCATTTT. Its translation is CASSKQGRNQPQHF.

In this sample, this clone turned up a few times. V gene TRBV9 combines with J gene TRBJ2-1; 9 bases agree with TRBD2. Germline V CDR1 and CDR2: SGDLS, YYNGEE. The CDR3 contains 14 residues. V gave up 0 bases and J gave up 8 bases; unmatched junction bases: 3. The DNA for the CDR3 is TGTGCCAGCAGCGTAGGTAGCGGGAGTGATGAGCAGTTCTTC. The encoded protein is CASSVGSGSDEQFF.

This sequence joins TRBV9 and TRBJ2-5; 11 nucleotides align to TRBD2. The CDR3 is 14 residues long. From germline, CDR1 is SGDLS and CDR2 YYNGEE. The trim removed 0 bases at V and 5 bases at J, leaving 0 bases unmatched. CDR3 region: CASSVGTSGETQYF. The CDR3 DNA reads as TGTGCCAGCAGCGTAGGGACTAGCGGGGAGACCCAGTACTTC.

The chain links TRBV19 to TRBJ2-7, with D possibly TRBD1 on 5 matching bases. The CDR3 is made up of 14 amino acids. Trimming cost V 4 bases and J 3 bases, with 13 bases left between them. From germline, CDR1 is LNHDA and CDR2 SQIVND (reference sequence). The DNA for the CDR3 is TGTGCCAGTAGTACTTGGGGCACGGACTACGAGCAGTACTTC. It specifies CASSTWGTDYEQYF.

The gene calls are TRBV7-9 and TRBJ2-2; tentatively, D is TRBD2 (6 bases). The CDR3 contains 16 residues. CDR1 and CDR2 from the germline V gene are SEHNR and FQNEAQ (reference sequence). Trimming stripped 5 bases from V and 7 bases from J, with 20 bases between. The CDR3 DNA sequence: TGTGCCAGCAGCCGTACCGGAGGGAACATAGGCGGGGAGCTGTTTTTT. Translation gives CASSRTGGNIGGELFF.

V and J are TRBV7-9 and TRBJ2-2, with D uncertain. The V and J ends lost 5 bases and 6 bases respectively, with 10 bases between them. This CDR3 comprises 13 residues. CDR1 is SEHNR and CDR2 is FQNEAQ in the germline V gene (reference sequence). The CDR3 sequence: CASSLSRAGELFF. The CDR3 DNA reads as TGTGCCAGCAGCCTCTCACGGGCCGGGGAGCTGTTTTTT.

V usage is TRBV6-5 and J usage is TRBJ2-7; 7 bases align to TRBD2. Germline assignment: CDR1 MNHEY and CDR2 SVGAGI. V was pared by 7 bases and J by 7 bases, with 13 bases of the junction left unmatched. The CDR3 sequence is 14 residues long. In nucleotides, the CDR3 is TGTGCCAGCACCGGGCCGGGAGGCCGAGGAGAGCAGTACTTC. Encoded protein: CASTGPGGRGEQYF.

The rearrangement uses TRBV5-6 and TRBJ1-4; D is uncertain. The CDR3 is 16 residues long. The germline V gene encodes CDR1 SGHDT and CDR2 YYEEEE. Trimming removed 5 bases at V and 8 bases at J, with 22 bases between. CDR3 coding DNA: TGTGCCAGCAGTAATGGGAGGGTGCGGCGGAGGGAAAAACTGTTTTTT. Translation gives CASSNGRVRRREKLFF.

The chain is built from TRBV24-1 and TRBJ2-1, with 12 bases that match TRBD2. CDR3 length: 15 amino acids. Germline V gene lookup returns CDR1 KGHDR and CDR2 SFDVKD. V lost 8 bases, J lost 6 bases, and 7 bases stayed unmatched. CDR3: CATNPGTSGSNEQFF. DNA of the CDR3: TGTGCCACCAACCCCGGGACTAGCGGGTCCAATGAGCAGTTCTTC.

V is TRBV7-6 and J is TRBJ2-2, with D maybe TRBD1 (6 bases). The CDR3 has 17 amino acids. Trimming took 1 base from V and 3 from J, leaving 15 bases between them. Germline V gene sequence: CDR1 SGHVS, CDR2 FNYEAQ. CDR3 residues: CASSLGNTGLHTGELFF. The DNA of the CDR3 is TGTGCCAGCAGCTTAGGGAATACAGGGCTCCACACCGGGGAGCTGTTTTTT.

The V and J genes are TRBV18 and TRBJ1-2; D not certain. The CDR3 extends over 13 amino acids. Germline values: CDR1 KGHSH, CDR2 LQKENI. V lost 2 bases and J lost 7, with 11 bases in between. Here the CDR3 DNA reads TGTGCCAGCTCACCAAAGGAGGCTGGTGGCTACACCTTC. It codes for CASSPKEAGGYTF.

In this sample, this clone turned up once. The rearrangement uses TRBV7-9 and TRBJ1-3, with 12 bases that match TRBD1. The length of the CDR3 is 15 residues. Germline V gene sequence: CDR1 SEHNR, CDR2 FQNEAQ (reference sequence). V lost 4 bases, J lost 4 bases, and 2 bases stayed unmatched. The CDR3 DNA reads as TGTGCCAGCAGCTGGGACAGGGGGCTGGGAAACACCATATATTTT. This sequence encodes CASSWDRGLGNTIYF.

This clone was seen only once. CDR3 sequence reads: CASSYLDSNTEAFF. In DNA form, the CDR3 reads TGTGCCAGCAGTTACCTAGACAGTAACACTGAAGCTTTCTTT. This chain joins TRBV6-2 or TRBV6-3 and TRBJ1-1; D might be TRBD1 (5 bases). Trimming removed 2 bases at V and 2 bases at J, with 9 bases between. The CDR3 spans 14 residues. In germline, CDR1 is MNHEY, CDR2 SVGEGT.

The V gene is TRBV4-2, the J gene TRBJ1-4, with D maybe TRBD1 (6 bases). From germline, CDR1 is LGHNA and CDR2 YNFKEQ. There are 15 residues in the CDR3. V gave up 4 bases and J gave up 6 bases, with 15 bases separating them. For the CDR3, the DNA is TGTGCCAGCAGCCCTGGCCGGGGGGCGTATGAAAAACTGTTTTTT. Protein: CASSPGRGAYEKLFF.

This sequence joins TRBV15 and TRBJ1-1; perhaps TRBD1 as D (6 bases). The CDR3 consists of 15 residues. The germline V gene has CDR1 LNHNV and CDR2 YYDKDF (reference sequence). V was pared by 3 bases and J by 4 bases, with 15 bases between. The CDR3 region has the DNA TGTGCCACCAGCAGGTCCAGGGGTTATGGCACTGAAGCTTTCTTT. This gives the protein CATSRSRGYGTEAFF. Combining the CDR3 with reference TRBV15 and TRBJ1-1 gives the whole variable domain DAMVIQNPRYQVTQFGKPVTLSCSQTLNHNVMYWYQQKSSQAPKLLFHYYDKDFNNEADTPDNFQSRRPNTSFCFLDIRSPGLGDTAMYLCATSRSRGYGTEAFFGQGTRLTVV.

CDR3 DNA: TGTGCCAGCAGTACCCGCACAGATACGCAGTATTTT. Translated: CASSTRTDTQYF. V usage is TRBV12-3 or TRBV12-4 and J usage is TRBJ2-3, with D unclear. CDR3 length: 12 residues. The V gene lost 5 bases and the J gene lost 1 base, with 4 bases spanning the gap.

The chain combines TRBV27 with TRBJ2-7; D unresolved. The CDR3 sequence is 12 residues long. Per germline, CDR1 MNHEY and CDR2 SMNVEV (reference sequence). V lost 7 bases and J 0 bases, leaving 7 bases between the germline ends. The CDR3 DNA sequence: TGTGCCAGCATTCGGAGCTCCTACGAGCAGTACTTC. Translated: CASIRSSYEQYF.

The chain uses TRBV27 and TRBJ1-4; tentative D call: TRBD1 (5 bases). This CDR3 has 14 residues. In germline, CDR1 is MNHEY, CDR2 SMNVEV (reference sequence). Trimming pared 6 bases from V and 4 bases from J, leaving 12 bases between. Here the CDR3 DNA reads TGTGCCAGCAGACCCACAGGTTTTAATGAAAAACTGTTTTTT. Translating it yields CASRPTGFNEKLFF.

V usage is TRBV6-2 or TRBV6-3 and J usage is TRBJ1-6; 9 positions agree with TRBD1. The V segment lost 0 bases and the J segment 7 bases; nucleotides outside the gene matches: 10. This CDR3 comprises 18 residues. Germline CDR1 reads MNHEY; CDR2 reads SVGEGT. The CDR3 reads CASSYSSLQGAGNSPLHF. In DNA, the CDR3 is TGTGCCAGCAGTTACTCGAGCCTACAGGGGGCGGGAAATTCACCCCTCCACTTT.

This chain links TRBV3-1 (or the pseudogene TRBV3-2) with TRBJ1-6; D is unresolved. Trimming shortened V by 1 base and J by 7 bases, and 5 bases separated the two germline ends. The CDR3 extends over 13 amino acids. Germline V lookup: CDR1 LGHDT, CDR2 YNNKEL (reference sequence). CDR3 nucleotide sequence: TGTGCCAGCAGCCAAGGTGGAAATTCACCCCTCCACTTT. Translation gives CASSQGGNSPLHF.

The rearrangement links TRBV9 to TRBJ2-2; 10 nucleotides line up with TRBD1. Trimming removed 3 bases from V and 6 bases from J; junction bases left unmatched: 14. Germline V lookup: CDR1 SGDLS, CDR2 YYNGEE. There are 18 residues in the CDR3. The CDR3 nucleotides read TGTGCCAGCAGCGCTGGGACAGGGGCCCTCGTGGAGTCCGGGGAGCTGTTTTTT. Residues: CASSAGTGALVESGELFF. Full variable domain (missing parts from reference TRBV9 and TRBJ2-2): DSGVTQTPKHLITATGQRVTLRCSPRSGDLSVYWYQQSLDQGLQFLIQYYNGEERAKGNILERFSAQQFPDLHSELNLSSLELGDSALYFCASSAGTGALVESGELFFGEGSRLTVL.

This clone has a single count. V usage is TRBV28 and J usage is TRBJ1-3; no firm D call. Trimming removed 4 bases at V and 0 bases at J, with 10 bases between. Germline V lookup: CDR1 MDHEN, CDR2 SYDVKM. The CDR3 extends over 15 amino acids. DNA of the CDR3: TGTGCCAGCAGTTGGGCGGACGACTCTGGAAACACCATATATTTT. This sequence encodes CASSWADDSGNTIYF.

The chain carries TRBV7-3 and TRBJ2-2; 13 bases align to TRBD2. This CDR3 has 17 residues. Trimming at V came to 5 bases and at J to 0 bases, leaving 3 bases not matched to a gene. The germline V gene has CDR1 SGHTA and CDR2 FQGTGA. The CDR3 is CASSRTSGGANTGELFF. Written as DNA, the CDR3 is TGTGCCAGCAGCCGGACTAGCGGGGGCGCGAACACCGGGGAGCTGTTTTTT.

This clone was detected a few times. This chain connects TRBV18 to TRBJ1-2; TRBD1 matches 9 bases. Trimming cost V 5 bases and J 5 bases; bases outside gene matches: 9. This CDR3 contains 15 residues. CDR1 and CDR2 from the germline V gene are KGHSH and LQKENI. The CDR3: CASSAPGTGQYGYTF. DNA of the CDR3: TGTGCCAGCTCAGCGCCCGGGACAGGGCAGTATGGCTACACCTTC.

This chain uses TRBV19 with TRBJ2-1; 7 bases align to TRBD2. CDR3 size: 15 residues. The V and J ends lost 1 base and 4 bases, in that order; junction bases with no gene match: 4. Germline CDR1 LNHDA, CDR2 SQIVND (reference sequence). The CDR3 spells CASSIVSGTYNEQFF. DNA of the CDR3: TGTGCCAGTAGTATAGTGAGCGGGACGTACAATGAGCAGTTCTTC.